A selection of T cell receptor beta chains follows, all from one sample in a study of blood T cell repertoires in COVID-19. Using immunoSEQ multiplex PCR, the repertoire was profiled, and TCRdb retains in-frame clones only, with some absent. The sample contains some 59,000 clones, over 60% of which appear only once. The material sequenced was peripheral blood. These receptor sequences come from a man aged 25 to 40 with COVID-19, enrolled during active disease. Both conserved end residues are part of each CDR3. Fields, in order: D gene, V gene, clone size, J gene, CDR3 protein, CDR3 DNA. The D gene is left open where the match is weak. Not all rows give a size; the values are once, few, many and, for expanded clones, a class.

TRBD2,TRBV28,-,TRBJ2-7,CASSIGLGQYF,TGTGCCAGCAGTATCGGACTAGGGCAGTACTTC
-,TRBV6-5,-,TRBJ1-2,CASSYSRQMSNYGYTF,TGTGCCAGCAGTTACTCACGACAGATGTCTAACTATGGCTACACCTTC
-,TRBV30,-,TRBJ2-1,CAWCAAGAYNEQFF,TGTGCCTGGTGTGCCGCCGGGGCCTACAATGAGCAGTTCTTC
-,TRBV11-2,-,TRBJ2-7,CASSLGLGRVDF,TGTGCCAGCAGCTTAGGCCTTGGCAGGGTTGACTTC
-,TRBV5-1,-,TRBJ2-7,CASSLDRVLYEQYF,TGCGCCAGCAGCTTGGACAGGGTTTTATACGAGCAGTACTTC
TRBD1,TRBV6-4,-,TRBJ2-2,CASSDRTGGTGELFF,TGTGCCAGCAGTGACCGGACAGGGGGAACCGGGGAGCTGTTTTTT
TRBD2,TRBV11-1,once,TRBJ2-5,CASSPAGGRQETQYF,TGTGCCAGCAGCCCCGCGGGGGGGCGTCAAGAGACCCAGTACTTC
-,TRBV6-6,few,TRBJ2-7,CASSQISGNDYEQYF,TGTGCCAGCAGTCAAATTAGCGGCAATGACTACGAGCAGTACTTC
-,TRBV19,-,TRBJ2-7,CASSIAGLSYEQYF,TGTGCCAGTAGTATCGCAGGGCTCTCCTACGAGCAGTACTTC
TRBD2,TRBV2,-,TRBJ2-7,CASKTSGGSYEQYF,TGTGCCAGCAAGACTAGCGGGGGCTCCTACGAGCAGTACTTC
-,TRBV5-6,once,TRBJ1-2,CASSWGGYSNGYTF,TGTGCCAGCAGCTGGGGGGGATACAGTAATGGCTACACCTTC
-,TRBV10-3,-,TRBJ1-3,CAISPKQGPGNTIYF,TGTGCCATCAGTCCTAAACAGGGCCCTGGAAACACCATATATTTT
-,TRBV3-1/TRBV3-2,-,TRBJ1-1,CASSQDWRVLNTEAFF,TGTGCCAGCAGCCAAGATTGGCGGGTTCTGAACACTGAAGCTTTCTTT
-,TRBV19,-,TRBJ1-2,CASSRGGRDGYGYTF,TGTGCCAGTAGCCGCGGGGGGCGGGACGGCTATGGCTACACCTTC
-,TRBV3-1/TRBV3-2,-,TRBJ2-5,CASSQSQGWETQYF,TGTGCCAGCAGCCAATCTCAGGGGTGGGAGACCCAGTACTTC
-,TRBV10-3,-,TRBJ1-1,CAISESMRETEAFF,TGTGCCATCAGTGAGTCGATGAGGGAGACTGAAGCTTTCTTT
TRBD1,TRBV9,-,TRBJ1-4,CASSVGTGPNEKLFF,TGTGCCAGCAGCGTAGGGACAGGGCCGAATGAAAAACTGTTTTTT
-,TRBV18,few,TRBJ2-3,CASSEAPGTDTQYF,TGTGCCAGCTCCGAGGCCCCTGGTACAGATACGCAGTATTTT
TRBD2,TRBV10-1,-,TRBJ2-1,CASSVGAGVGDEQFF,TGCGCCAGCAGTGTCGGGGCGGGAGTTGGGGATGAGCAGTTCTTC
-,TRBV11-3,-,TRBJ2-7,CASSPRTPYEQYF,TGTGCCAGCAGCCCGCGGACACCCTACGAGCAGTACTTC
TRBD1,TRBV6-8,-,TRBJ1-3,CASSLDRVSGNTIYF,TGTGCCAGCAGTCTCGACAGGGTCTCTGGAAACACCATATATTTT
-,TRBV24-1,-,TRBJ1-4,CATSDSSAPGLSNEKLFF,TGTGCCACCAGTGATTCGAGTGCCCCGGGACTGAGTAATGAAAAACTGTTTTTT
-,TRBV4-1,-,TRBJ2-2,CASSPWTGVEMPGELFF,TGCGCCAGCAGCCCTTGGACTGGAGTCGAAATGCCCGGGGAGCTGTTTTTT
-,TRBV19,-,TRBJ1-4,CASSMYGGEKLFF,TGTGCCAGTAGTATGTACGGGGGAGAAAAACTGTTTTTT
-,TRBV4-1,-,TRBJ2-7,CASSQAAGAGTGEQYF,TGCGCCAGCAGCCAAGCGGCGGGGGCGGGTACGGGAGAGCAGTACTTC
-,TRBV11-2,-,TRBJ2-5,CASSLEGGARETQYF,TGTGCCAGCAGCTTAGAAGGGGGGGCTAGAGAGACCCAGTACTTC
TRBD2,TRBV23-1,-,TRBJ2-2,CASSHPRTSGNTGELFF,TGCGCCAGCAGTCATCCGAGGACTAGCGGAAACACCGGGGAGCTGTTTTTT
-,TRBV6-5,-,TRBJ1-1,CASRSQENTEAFF,TGTGCCAGCAGGTCACAGGAGAACACTGAAGCTTTCTTT
TRBD1,TRBV28,-,TRBJ2-7,CASSFGQGPYEQYF,TGTGCCAGCAGTTTCGGACAGGGCCCCTACGAGCAGTACTTC
TRBD1,TRBV7-8,many,TRBJ2-7,CASSISSGTGAYEQYF,TGTGCCAGCAGCATTTCCTCCGGGACAGGGGCCTACGAGCAGTACTTC
TRBD1,TRBV10-3,-,TRBJ2-7,CAISENTGTGIYEQYF,TGTGCCATAAGTGAGAACACCGGGACAGGGATCTACGAGCAGTACTTC
TRBD2,TRBV4-1,-,TRBJ2-1,CASSQVGGRANEQFF,TGCGCCAGCAGCCAAGTAGGCGGGAGGGCGAATGAGCAGTTCTTC
-,TRBV7-8,-,TRBJ2-1,CASMGGGAYNEQFF,TGTGCCAGCATGGGCGGGGGCGCCTACAATGAGCAGTTCTTC
TRBD2,TRBV7-6,-,TRBJ2-1,CASSLGGSWGGEQFF,TGTGCCAGCAGCTTAGGAGGGAGTTGGGGGGGTGAGCAGTTCTTC
-,TRBV5-1,-,TRBJ1-2,CASSLGAGGNYGYTF,TGCGCCAGCAGCTTGGGGGCCGGGGGTAACTATGGCTACACCTTC
-,TRBV9,-,TRBJ2-1,CASSVGDSAYNEQFF,TGTGCCAGCAGCGTAGGTGATAGCGCCTACAATGAGCAGTTCTTC
TRBD1,TRBV10-3,few,TRBJ1-4,CAIRKDRREKLFF,TGTGCCATCAGGAAGGACAGGCGGGAAAAACTGTTTTTT
-,TRBV9,-,TRBJ1-3,CASSVVPQGSQSSGNTIYF,TGTGCCAGCAGCGTAGTCCCGCAGGGGTCGCAGAGCTCTGGAAACACCATATATTTT
TRBD2,TRBV30,-,TRBJ2-1,CAWSPEREGLWGNEQFF,TGTGCCTGGAGTCCCGAGCGGGAGGGCCTGTGGGGCAATGAGCAGTTCTTC
TRBD1,TRBV19,-,TRBJ2-3,CASSGTGGRATQYF,TGTGCCAGCTCGGGGACAGGGGGCCGAGCTACGCAGTATTTT
TRBD2,TRBV28,once,TRBJ2-3,CASSLSGRYSDTQYF,TGTGCCAGCAGCCTTAGCGGGAGATACTCAGATACGCAGTATTTT
-,TRBV5-4,-,TRBJ2-3,CASSPGGRTDTQYF,TGTGCCAGCAGCCCGGGGGGCCGCACAGATACGCAGTATTTT